These 2 T cell receptor beta chains originate from one sample sequenced in a study of immune evolution from preneoplasia to lung adenocarcinoma. Produced via immunoSEQ multiplex PCR; TCRdb's table is partial and in-frame only. The data hold 6,500 to 7,500 clones, with more than 75% observed a single time. The sequenced material came from FFPE adjacent normal lung tissue. Receptor source: a person aged 60-79 years with lung adenocarcinoma.

The chain recombines TRBV10-3 with TRBJ1-2, with D uncertain. Germline lookup yields CDR1 ENHRY and CDR2 SYGVKD. The CDR3 extends over 12 amino acids. Trimming removed 6 bases at V and 5 bases at J, with 10 bases between. The CDR3 is CAIRTQPYGYTF. CDR3 DNA: TGTGCCATCAGGACCCAACCTTATGGCTACACCTTC.

The chain employs TRBV7-9 and TRBJ2-1; D assignment may be TRBD1 or TRBD2 (5 bases each). The germline V gene has CDR1 SEHNR and CDR2 FQNEAQ (reference sequence). The CDR3 extends over 14 amino acids. V dropped 0 bases and J dropped 7 bases, with 10 bases sitting between them. In DNA form, the CDR3 reads TGTGCCAGCAGCTTAGCGGTGGGGGAGAATGAGCAGTTCTTC. Amino acids: CASSLAVGENEQFF.